This T cell receptor beta chain was identified during a study of Ad26.COV2.S vaccination and SARS-CoV-2 variants. Study-wide context: Ad26.COV2.S, an intramuscular injection, was given once or twice 56 days apart. Study-level points and caveats: Ad26.COV2.S recipients had broader spike-specific TCRs (P = 0.0014).

TCRdb's table, derived via immunoSEQ multiplex PCR, lists solely in-frame clones and lacks some. The sample consists of about 680,000 clones, around 90% of them appearing once. With regard to this clone: Antigen unknown.

The treatment here: about 20 received Ad26.COV2.S at low or high dose, single or two shots; 5 received placebo; per-sample allocation not given. After the first vaccine or placebo injection, samples were drawn on day 63. An Ad26 vector expressing Wuhan-strain SARS-CoV-2 spike constituted the vaccine. V was shortened by 5 bases and J by 4 bases, with 18 bases between the two germline ends. Per germline, CDR1 SGHVT and CDR2 SQSDAQ. The CDR3 spans 16 residues. The receptor was isolated from a person aged 18 to 65 who received the Ad26.COV2.S COVID-19 vaccine or a placebo. The rearrangement joins TRBV7-4 to TRBJ1-5; D might be TRBD1 (5 bases). Material: peripheral blood, obtained in a trial of Ad26.COV2.S vaccine versus placebo. In DNA, the CDR3 is TGTGCCAGCAGCCCCTCCCCAAGCAGGGTTAATCAGCCCCAGCATTTT. Translation gives CASSPSPSRVNQPQHF.